This T cell receptor beta chain was identified during a study of cytomegalovirus exposure and HLA in healthy donors. This CDR3 is built from 15 residues. The V gene end was trimmed by 3 bases and the J gene end by 3 bases; junction bases not matched to a gene: 3. In germline, CDR1 is MNHEY, CDR2 SMNVEV (reference sequence). Only in-frame clones appear in the TCRdb table, and some are missing; sequencing was by immunoSEQ multiplex PCR. The sample holds under 65,000 clones, 85% to 95% seen once. The sequenced sample consisted of PBMCs. The chain combines TRBV27 with TRBJ2-1; 9 nucleotides agree with TRBD1. This sequence originates from a woman aged 18-35 years in good health and CMV-seropositive. The CDR3 loop reads CASSFGTGNYNEQFF. As DNA, the CDR3 is TGTGCCAGCAGTTTTGGGACAGGGAACTACAATGAGCAGTTCTTC.